This entry features one TCR beta chain sequence. This specimen includes other DNA sequences encoding the same CDR3. This sample is drawn from a study of T cell changes during pregnancy in multiple sclerosis. Clones were sequenced by immunoSEQ multiplex PCR, and TCRdb holds only the in-frame ones, with some missing. Of about 73,000 clones listed, 85% to 95% are singletons. CDR3 length: 13 amino acids. Germline V gene lookup returns CDR1 LNHDA and CDR2 SQIVND (reference sequence). The V end was cut by 5 bases, the J end by 1 base, with 8 bases between. The TCR was taken from a female donor in good health, enrolled as a control in a pregnancy study. Sequenced here: peripheral blood, sampled in the third trimester of pregnancy. The V and J genes are TRBV19 and TRBJ1-1; tentative D call: TRBD1 (6 bases). The CDR3 reads CASSPTGNTEAFF. The CDR3 DNA reads TGTGCCAGTAGTCCGACAGGGAACACTGAAGCTTTCTTT.